Listed below are T cell receptor beta chains from one sample, sequenced in a study of cytomegalovirus exposure and HLA in healthy donors. The method was immunoSEQ multiplex PCR; TCRdb's version includes in-frame clones alone and lacks a portion of them. The sample lists fewer than 250,000 clones, about 80% occurring once. The specimen sequenced was PBMCs. The receptors shown here come from a woman younger than 45 in good health and CMV-seropositive. Both conserved end residues are part of each CDR3. The D gene is left open where the match is weak. Size tells how often a clone was seen (once, few, many) or the class of an expanded clone, and some rows leave it out.

TRBJ1-2	TRBV6-1	.	.	TGTGCCAGCAGCCCCCCTAAACAGGATGGCTACACCTTC	CASSPPKQDGYTF
TRBJ1-2	TRBV9	.	.	TGTGCCAGCAGCGCTGCCTTACTCGATGGCTACACCTTC	CASSAALLDGYTF
TRBJ1-1	TRBV5-1	.	.	TGCGCCAGCAGCTTGGGGAGGGGCACTGAAGCTTTCTTT	CASSLGRGTEAFF
TRBJ1-2	TRBV28	.	.	TGTGCCAGCAGTTTCGAGGGTGATGGCTACACCTTC	CASSFEGDGYTF
TRBJ2-3	TRBV5-1	.	.	TGCGCCAGCAGCCGACTGAGCACAGATACGCAGTATTTT	CASSRLSTDTQYF
TRBJ1-5	TRBV16	TRBD1	.	TGTGCCAGCCTCAGGGATGGACAGGGGAACCAGCCCCAGCATTTT	CASLRDGQGNQPQHF
TRBJ2-1	TRBV15	TRBD2	.	TGTGCCACCAGCAGAGATCTTGGCGGGGGGCAAGACAATGAGCAGTTCTTC	CATSRDLGGGQDNEQFF
TRBJ1-5	TRBV21-1	.	.	TGTGCCAGCAGCAAAGATGGGGCCGACAGCCATCAGCCCCAGCATTTT	CASSKDGADSHQPQHF
TRBJ2-2	TRBV19	.	few	TGTGCCAGTAGGCGGACTGACACCGGGGAGCTGTTTTTT	CASRRTDTGELFF
TRBJ2-3	TRBV19	.	.	TGTGCCAGTAGCAGGGATTTCGCAGATACGCAGTATTTT	CASSRDFADTQYF
TRBJ1-4	TRBV11-2	TRBD1	.	TGTGCCAGCAGCTTAGTCGCCGGGACAGCTAATGAAAAACTGTTTTTT	CASSLVAGTANEKLFF
TRBJ2-5	TRBV28	TRBD2	.	TGTGCCAGCAGCCCGACTAGCGGGAGGTTCGGGACCCAGTACTTC	CASSPTSGRFGTQYF
TRBJ1-3	TRBV9	TRBD1	few	TGTGCCAGCAGCTTCTCCCGCGGGGGACAGGGGCGCCTAGGGCGCTCTGGAAACACCATATATTTT	CASSFSRGGQGRLGRSGNTIYF
TRBJ1-1	TRBV4-1	.	few	TGCGCCAGCAGCCAAGAGGGCAGGAACACTGAAGCTTTCTTT	CASSQEGRNTEAFF
TRBJ2-7	TRBV29-1	TRBD1	.	TGCAGCGTTGCCCCAACAGGGGGATTGAGCGGGCAGTACTTC	CSVAPTGGLSGQYF
TRBJ2-2	TRBV28	.	once	TGTGCCAGCAGTTTCCCAACGAGCGGGTTATTCACCGGGGAGCTGTTTTTT	CASSFPTSGLFTGELFF
TRBJ2-1	TRBV6-5	.	.	TGTGCCAGCAGTTACTCGAGCCAATACAATGAGCAGTTCTTC	CASSYSSQYNEQFF
TRBJ2-2	TRBV11-2	.	.	TGTGCCAGCAGCTTCCAGGGGACCACGAACACCGGGGAGCTGTTTTTT	CASSFQGTTNTGELFF
TRBJ2-1	TRBV7-3	.	.	TGTGCCAGCAGCTTATTAGGCGGGGACGGGCATGAGCAGTTCTTC	CASSLLGGDGHEQFF
TRBJ2-3	TRBV5-6	.	.	TGTGCCAGCAGCTTTTCCGCAGGCACAGATACGCAGTATTTT	CASSFSAGTDTQYF
TRBJ2-1	TRBV2	.	once	TGTGCCAGCAGTGGGGGGGGACAGGCCCACAATGAGCAGTTCTTC	CASSGGGQAHNEQFF
TRBJ1-2	TRBV27	TRBD1	.	TGTGCCAGCAGTTCTCCGGGACAGGGGAACTATGGCTACACCTTC	CASSSPGQGNYGYTF
TRBJ2-7	TRBV27	TRBD1	.	TGTGCCAGCAGTTCCGACAGGGCCGGGGATCAGTACTTC	CASSSDRAGDQYF
TRBJ2-2	TRBV7-8	TRBD2	few	TGTGCCAGCAGCCCAGAGGGGACTAGCTGGGCCGGGGAGCTGTTTTTT	CASSPEGTSWAGELFF
TRBJ1-1	TRBV18	TRBD1	few	TGTGCCAGCTGGGACAGGGGGATGAACACTGAAGCTTTCTTT	CASWDRGMNTEAFF
TRBJ2-7	TRBV28	.	.	TGTGCCAGCAGTGCAGGGCTGAGCTCCTACGAGCAGTACTTC	CASSAGLSSYEQYF
TRBJ2-3	TRBV27	TRBD2	.	TGTGCCAGCAGGAGGGGACTAGCGGGATATAGAGATACGCAGTATTTT	CASRRGLAGYRDTQYF
TRBJ1-1	TRBV29-1	.	.	TGCAGCGTTCAGGGTTTGGGCACTGAAGCTTTCTTT	CSVQGLGTEAFF